Shown below are 21 T cell receptor beta chains from a single sample sequenced in a study of T cell repertoires in cytomegalovirus infection. From the reads, TCRdb called clonotypes with MiXCR, one entry per CDR3 protein. The sample consists of around 440,000 distinct CDR3 sequences, about 11% of them appearing once. The sequenced sample consisted of PBMCs. These receptors all come from a human donor in good health (CMV status not recorded). Some clones in this sample may be carry-over from other donors' samples.

The chain combines TRBV20-1 with TRBJ2-2; D unclear. The CDR3 totals 15 residues. CDR1 and CDR2 (germline): DFQATT, SNEGSKA (reference sequence). V was cut by 0 bases and J by 4 bases, with 12 bases left in between. The CDR3 nucleotides read TGCAGTGCTAGAGACGGAACCCGAGGCACCGGGGAGCTGTTTTTT. It yields the protein CSARDGTRGTGELFF.

This clonotype was recorded a few times. The chain couples TRBV20-1 to TRBJ2-3, with TRBD1 identical over 7 bases. The germline gives CDR1 DFQATT, CDR2 SNEGSKA (reference sequence). The J segment lost 4 bases and the V segment lost 6 bases, leaving 13 bases of the junction unmatched. The CDR3 spans 15 residues. The CDR3: CSARGRSLGADTQYF. CDR3 coding DNA: TGCAGTGCGAGGGGGCGGTCCCTGGGTGCAGATACGCAGTATTTT.

On this clonotype: This could be a read error, since a much larger clone is one nucleotide away. The chain recombines TRBV29-1 with TRBJ2-1; perhaps TRBD2 as D (6 bases). V dropped 4 bases and J dropped 6 bases, with 13 bases sitting between them. CDR1 SQVTM and CDR2 ANQGSEA come from the germline V gene. The CDR3 consists of 13 residues. The CDR3 reads CSVGGKDINEQFF. The CDR3 DNA sequence: TGCAGCGTTGGCGGGAAAGACATCAATGAGCAGTTCTTC.

This clonotype has more than one count but fewer than ten. The chain carries TRBV11-2 and TRBJ2-1, with 14 bases that match TRBD2. The germline gives CDR1 SGHAT, CDR2 FQNNGV. The CDR3 sequence is 18 residues long. Trimming at V came to 7 bases and at J to 12 bases, leaving 20 bases not matched to a gene. CDR3 DNA sequence: TGTGCCAGCATCCCTCGACAGGGAAGGGGACTAGCGGGAGAAGGGCAGTTCTTC. Residues: CASIPRQGRGLAGEGQFF.

This chain links TRBV2 with TRBJ1-1; TRBD1 matches 8 bases. CDR3 length equals 12 residues. CDR1 and CDR2 from the germline V gene are SNHLY and FYNNEI. After removal of 7 bases from V and 8 bases from J, the junction contained 6 bases not matched to a gene. The CDR3 DNA sequence: TGTGCCAGCATTCGACAGGGGCCCGAAGCTTTCTTT. It specifies CASIRQGPEAFF. Using reference TRBV2 and TRBJ1-1 for the parts outside the CDR3, the full variable domain is EPEVTQTPSHQVTQMGQEVILRCVPISNHLYFYWYRQILGQKVEFLVSFYNNEISEKSEIFDDQFSVERPDGSNFTLKIRSTKLEDSAMYFCASIRQGPEAFFGQGTRLTVV.

This clonotype was seen at least ten times. This sequence joins TRBV6-2 or TRBV6-3 and TRBJ2-7, with TRBD2 matching 9 bases. CDR1 is MNHEY and CDR2 is SVGEGT in the germline V gene. The CDR3 sequence is 17 residues long. V gave up 5 bases and J gave up 1 base; unmatched junction bases: 12. CDR3 sequence reads: CASSTVLLAGHSYEQYF. The CDR3, as DNA: TGTGCCAGCAGTACAGTCCTACTAGCGGGCCATTCCTACGAGCAGTACTTC.

This clonotype showed up many times. The CDR3 DNA reads TGTGCCAGCAAACTTCAAGAGACCCAGTACTTC. This encodes CASKLQETQYF. J is TRBJ2-5 and V is TRBV2; D not certain. The CDR3 is 11 amino acids. Trimming cost V 7 bases and J 2 bases, with 5 bases left between them. Per germline, CDR1 SNHLY and CDR2 FYNNEI.

This chain uses TRBV19 with TRBJ1-1, with D perhaps TRBD1 (6 bases). The CDR3 is 16 amino acids. Trimming took off 5 bases at V and 0 bases at J, with 16 bases between the two ends. Germline V CDR1 and CDR2: LNHDA, SQIVND (reference sequence). CDR3 region: CASSRPGQLLNTEAFF. The DNA of the CDR3 is TGTGCCAGTAGTCGCCCCGGACAGCTTCTGAACACTGAAGCTTTCTTT.

The chain has TRBV27 and TRBJ2-7; D is perhaps TRBD1 (5 bases). CDR1 and CDR2 from the germline V gene are MNHEY and SMNVEV (reference sequence). This CDR3 contains 13 residues. The germline V and J ends were trimmed by 4 bases and 2 bases, with 9 bases remaining between them. The CDR3 is CASSSRVAYEQYF. The CDR3 coding sequence is TGTGCCAGCAGTTCCAGGGTTGCCTACGAGCAGTACTTC.

This clonotype was counted ten times or more. The rearrangement links TRBV27 to TRBJ1-1, with 7 bases that match TRBD1. CDR3 length equals 14 residues. V shed 7 bases, J shed 2 bases, and the junction held 7 bases outside the gene matches. The germline gives CDR1 MNHEY, CDR2 SMNVEV (reference sequence). The CDR3 spells CASMGGQPNTEAFF. In DNA, the CDR3 is TGTGCCAGCATGGGGGGACAGCCTAACACTGAAGCTTTCTTT.

The genes are TRBV27 and TRBJ2-5, with TRBD1 matching over 9 bases. CDR3 size: 16 residues. CDR1 and CDR2 from the germline V gene are MNHEY and SMNVEV (reference sequence). V trimming: 2 bases; J trimming: 4 bases; junction bases outside the gene matches: 8. CDR3 residues: CASSLSGQGRVETQYF. CDR3 in DNA: TGTGCCAGCAGTTTAAGTGGACAGGGGCGCGTAGAGACCCAGTACTTC.

This clonotype was seen ten or more times. The chain is built from TRBV11-2 and TRBJ2-7; perhaps TRBD1 as D (5 bases). Trimming pared 10 bases from V and 3 bases from J, leaving 13 bases between. This CDR3 is 12 amino acids long. In germline, CDR1 is SGHAT, CDR2 FQNNGV. In DNA form, the CDR3 reads TGTGCCAACCCACAAGGGGACTACGAGCAGTACTTC. It codes for CANPQGDYEQYF.

As to this clonotype: This may arise from a read error, as a much more abundant clone is one base away. This chain links TRBV2 with TRBJ2-7, with D possibly TRBD2 on 7 matching bases. The V end was cut by 6 bases, the J end by 2 bases, with 14 bases between. CDR3 length: 14 residues. Germline-derived CDR1 and CDR2 are SNHLY and FYNNEI. CDR3 sequence: CASSTGGLPYEQYF. The CDR3 DNA reads TGTGCCAGCAGCACCGGGGGGCTGCCCTACGAGCAGTACTTC.

This clonotype came up a few times. The chain carries TRBV12-3 or TRBV12-4 and TRBJ1-1, with 7 positions matching TRBD1. The CDR3 is 14 residues long. V gave up 6 bases and J gave up 5 bases; unmatched junction bases: 9. For the CDR3, the DNA is TGTGCCAGCAGCGGGACAGCTGCGGGGACTGAAGCTTTCTTT. Its translation is CASSGTAAGTEAFF.

This clonotype has ten or more counts. The V call is TRBV25-1, the J call TRBJ2-5; no firm D call. The V end lost 1 base, the J end lost 2 bases, and 17 bases lay between the germline ends. CDR1 and CDR2 from the germline V gene are MGHDK and SYGVNS. The CDR3 loop spans 17 amino acids. The CDR3, as DNA: TGTGCCAGCAGTGAATGGCCGGGTCAGGACCGTCAAGAGACCCAGTACTTC. Encoded protein: CASSEWPGQDRQETQYF.

Only a few counts were recorded for this clonotype. V and J are TRBV29-1 and TRBJ1-1; no definite D call. The CDR3 contains 11 residues. Germline V gene sequence: CDR1 SQVTM, CDR2 ANQGSEA. V was cut by 7 bases and J by 7 bases, with 13 bases left in between. The CDR3 loop is CSADRGGEAFF. The CDR3, as DNA: TGCAGCGCCGATCGAGGAGGTGAAGCTTTCTTT.

The sample holds many counts of this clonotype. This sequence joins TRBV7-2 and TRBJ2-2; no definite D call. This CDR3 has 15 amino acids. Looked up from germline, CDR1 is SGHTA and CDR2 is FQGNSA. Trimming removed 6 bases at V and 3 bases at J, with 14 bases between. CDR3 loop: CASRLYASHTGELFF. The CDR3 DNA is TGTGCCAGCAGACTTTATGCATCACACACCGGGGAGCTGTTTTTT.

This clonotype was seen at least ten times. The J gene is TRBJ2-7, the V gene TRBV7-8, with 7 bases lining up with TRBD1. Germline V gene data show CDR1 as SGHVS and CDR2 as FQNEAQ. The J segment lost 0 bases and the V segment lost 10 bases, leaving 6 bases of the junction unmatched. CDR3 length equals 13 residues. CDR3 sequence: CATVDRSSYEQYF. The CDR3 DNA follows: TGTGCCACCGTGGACAGGAGCTCCTACGAGCAGTACTTC.

This chain connects TRBV20-1 to TRBJ1-1; no clear D gene. The CDR3 covers 12 residues. V was pared by 6 bases and J by 2 bases, with 10 bases between. Germline V gene sequence: CDR1 DFQATT, CDR2 SNEGSKA (reference sequence). The CDR3 nucleotides read TGCAGTGCAGAGAGATCCAACACTGAAGCTTTCTTT. This encodes CSAERSNTEAFF.

In this sample, this clonotype turned up many times. V is TRBV7-9 and J is TRBJ2-3, with D hard to call. V lost 3 bases and J 4 bases, leaving 14 bases between the germline ends. The CDR3 has 15 residues. Looked up from germline, CDR1 is SEHNR and CDR2 is FQNEAQ (reference sequence). This chain's CDR3 is CASSFQKGGADTQYF. The CDR3, as DNA: TGTGCCAGCAGCTTCCAGAAGGGTGGAGCAGATACGCAGTATTTT.

The chain combines TRBV28 with TRBJ2-7; TRBD2 matches at 9 bases. This CDR3 spans 16 amino acids. Unmatched junction bases numbered 7, after V lost 1 base and J lost 3 bases. Germline lookup yields CDR1 MDHEN and CDR2 SYDVKM. This CDR3 reads CASSLLVASGDYEQYF. Here the CDR3 DNA reads TGTGCCAGCAGTTTATTAGTTGCTAGCGGGGACTACGAGCAGTACTTC.